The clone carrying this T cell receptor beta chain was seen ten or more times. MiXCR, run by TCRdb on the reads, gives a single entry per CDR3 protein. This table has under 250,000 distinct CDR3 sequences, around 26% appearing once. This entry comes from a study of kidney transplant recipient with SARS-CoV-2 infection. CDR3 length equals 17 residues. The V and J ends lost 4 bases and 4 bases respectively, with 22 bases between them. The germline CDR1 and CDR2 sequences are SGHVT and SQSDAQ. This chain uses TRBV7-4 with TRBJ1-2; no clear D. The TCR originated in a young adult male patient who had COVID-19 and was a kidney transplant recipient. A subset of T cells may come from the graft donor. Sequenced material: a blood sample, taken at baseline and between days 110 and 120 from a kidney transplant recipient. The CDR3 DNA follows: TGTGCCAGCAGCTGCCTCCATTCAGCTCGAAAGACCTATGGCTACACCTTC. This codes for CASSCLHSARKTYGYTF.